The 18 T cell receptor beta chains in this list originate from one sample, sequenced in a study of T cells in Graves' hyperthyroidism and ophthalmopathy. The source material, RNA transcripts, was used to amplify TCR beta CDR3 regions. The primer set for the first-round RT-PCR of the TCR CDR3 was HTBI. TCRdb re-called the multiplex PCR reads with MiXCR, one entry per CDR3 protein. The sample yields some 550,000 distinct CDR3 sequences, under 25% seen once. Sequenced: blood. All receptors come from a man between 18 and 29 years old with Graves' hyperthyroidism.

This clonotype showed up just a few times. The chain is built from TRBV19 and TRBJ2-7, with D unresolved. The CDR3 is made up of 14 amino acids. Trimming shortened V by 0 bases and J by 2 bases, and 8 bases separated the two germline ends. Germline V gene lookup returns CDR1 LNHDA and CDR2 SQIVND (reference sequence). The CDR3 bases are TGTGCCAGTAGTATAGATTCCTCGACCTACGAGCAGTACTTC. Translation gives CASSIDSSTYEQYF.

A note on this clonotype: A clone one base away is much larger, so this may be a read error. The V call is TRBV20-1, the J call TRBJ2-4; no reliable D call. Germline lookup yields CDR1 DFQATT and CDR2 SNEGSKA (reference sequence). This CDR3 is 12 amino acids long. For the CDR3, the DNA is TGCAGTGCTAGACGGGCCAAAAACAGTCAGTACTTC. Its protein is CSARRAKNSQYF.

V is TRBV4-2 and J is TRBJ1-1; 8 bases match TRBD1. V trimming: 2 bases; J trimming: 4 bases; junction bases outside the gene matches: 12. Germline V CDR1 and CDR2: LGHNA, YNFKEQ. The CDR3 consists of 17 residues. DNA of the CDR3: TGTGCCAGCAGCCAAAAGGACAGGGCTCAAGGTACCACTGAAGCTTTCTTT. Its translation: CASSQKDRAQGTTEAFF.

This clonotype was recorded at least ten times. This chain links TRBV2 with TRBJ1-1; D uncertain. Germline lookup yields CDR1 SNHLY and CDR2 FYNNEI. The CDR3 is 14 residues long. Trimming took 7 bases from V and 4 from J, leaving 16 bases between them. The CDR3 DNA follows: TGTGCCAGCAAAGCACACGCGGGTGGCACTGAAGCTTTCTTT. It is translated as CASKAHAGGTEAFF.

This clonotype was recorded at least ten times. This rearrangement joins TRBV12-3 or TRBV12-4 to TRBJ1-1, with 10 positions matching TRBD1. Unmatched junction bases numbered 4, after V lost 4 bases and J lost 5 bases. The CDR3 loop spans 14 amino acids. The CDR3 nucleotides read TGTGCCAGCAGTTATGGGACAGGGGTTACTGAAGCTTTCTTT. Translated: CASSYGTGVTEAFF.

The table lists this clonotype with many counts. This chain connects TRBV7-9 to TRBJ2-2; weak D call: TRBD1 (6 bases). The length of the CDR3 is 14 residues. The germline V gene encodes CDR1 SEHNR and CDR2 FQNEAQ (reference sequence). V lost 5 bases to trimming and J lost 4 bases, with 11 bases between them. In DNA form, the CDR3 reads TGTGCCAGCAGCCGAGTAGGGGGCACCGGGGAGCTGTTTTTT. Its protein product is CASSRVGGTGELFF.

This clonotype came up many times. This sequence joins TRBV6-5 and TRBJ2-7; 7 nucleotides align to TRBD2. The length of the CDR3 is 13 residues. CDR1 is MNHEY, CDR2 SVGAGI, per germline. V lost 5 bases and J lost 2; bases outside the gene matches: 3. CDR3 protein: CASSPSGPYEQYF. As DNA, the CDR3 is TGTGCCAGCAGTCCTAGCGGACCCTACGAGCAGTACTTC.

In its sample, this clonotype was seen many times. The genes are TRBV12-3 or TRBV12-4 and TRBJ2-7; D is perhaps TRBD1 (5 bases). V lost 6 bases to trimming and J lost 6 bases, with 15 bases between them. There are 13 residues in the CDR3. Written as DNA, the CDR3 is TGTGCCAGCAGGGCCAGGGTTACGGGCGAGCAGTACTTC. It yields the protein CASRARVTGEQYF.

As regards this clonotype: One junction end does not reproduce the germline sequence, and a read error may be involved. The CDR3 is CASSQVRAYEQYF. The CDR3, as DNA: TGCGCCAGCAGCCAAGTTCGAGCTTACGAGCAGTACTTC. V gene TRBV11-2 combines with J gene TRBJ2-7; D is uncertain. The CDR3 runs 13 residues. The V gene's germline CDR1 is SGHAT and CDR2 FQNNGV.

The table lists this clonotype with many counts. The genes are TRBV15 and TRBJ2-7; TRBD2 aligns across 8 bases. CDR1 is LNHNV and CDR2 is YYDKDF in the germline V gene (reference sequence). V gave up 0 bases and J gave up 0 bases; unmatched junction bases: 10. This CDR3 has 18 residues. The CDR3 here is CATSRDRDSGDNSYEQYF. For the CDR3, the DNA is TGTGCCACCAGCAGAGATCGGGATAGCGGGGACAACTCCTACGAGCAGTACTTC.

This chain links TRBV11-2 with TRBJ2-2; D might be TRBD1 or TRBD2, each matching 5 bases. The germline V gene has CDR1 SGHAT and CDR2 FQNNGV. V lost 0 bases and J 6 bases, leaving 14 bases between the germline ends. This CDR3 region has 16 residues. Here the CDR3 DNA reads TGTGCCAGCAGCTTAGATGTCGGCAGGGACCCCGGGGAGCTGTTTTTT. Translation gives CASSLDVGRDPGELFF.

This chain joins TRBV9 and TRBJ2-6; 8 bases map to TRBD1. V lost 4 bases, J lost 1 base, and 7 bases stayed unmatched. Germline loops: CDR1 SGDLS, CDR2 YYNGEE. The CDR3 has 17 amino acids. CDR3 in amino acids: CASSPTGDRSGANVLTF. CDR3 nucleotide sequence: TGTGCCAGCAGCCCGACAGGGGATAGGTCTGGGGCCAACGTCCTGACTTTC.

This clonotype came up many times. The CDR3: CASSLSRRGSVRSGTEAFF. Here the CDR3 DNA reads TGTGCCAGCAGTTTAAGTCGTAGGGGTTCGGTCAGGTCAGGGACTGAAGCTTTCTTT. The J gene is TRBJ1-1, the V gene TRBV27, with D maybe TRBD1 (5 bases). V was cut by 2 bases and J by 5 bases, with 27 bases left in between. The germline V gene has CDR1 MNHEY and CDR2 SMNVEV (reference sequence). This CDR3 has 19 residues.

This clonotype was seen many times. V is TRBV20-1 and J is TRBJ2-5, with a possible D match to TRBD2 (5 bases). V lost 3 bases to trimming and J lost 2 bases, with 19 bases between them. CDR3 length: 16 residues. CDR1 DFQATT and CDR2 SNEGSKA come from the germline V gene (reference sequence). CDR3 loop: CSARFLGSLSQETQYF. Written as DNA, the CDR3 is TGCAGTGCTAGGTTCCTAGGGAGCCTTAGTCAAGAGACCCAGTACTTC.

This clonotype was observed many times. The chain's CDR3 is CASRVTRVNTEAFF. CDR3 DNA sequence: TGTGCCAGCAGAGTTACTAGGGTGAACACTGAAGCTTTCTTT. The chain joins TRBV28 to TRBJ1-1, with D uncertain. The germline V gene encodes CDR1 MDHEN and CDR2 SYDVKM. V lost 6 bases, J lost 0 bases, and 11 bases lay in between. The CDR3 is made up of 14 amino acids.

This clonotype has ten or more counts. The rearrangement links TRBV7-2 to TRBJ2-7; D ambiguous. The germline V gene encodes CDR1 SGHTA and CDR2 FQGNSA. The CDR3 sequence is 17 residues long. The V gene lost 1 base and the J gene lost 0 bases, with 16 bases spanning the gap. CDR3: CASSLGAGLPGSYEQYF. CDR3 sequence (DNA): TGTGCCAGCAGCTTAGGGGCAGGTTTACCTGGCTCCTACGAGCAGTACTTC.

Many counts were recorded for this clonotype. The chain uses TRBV12-3 or TRBV12-4 and TRBJ1-5, with D hard to call. The CDR3 has 15 residues. The V gene lost 3 bases and the J gene lost 4 bases, with 13 bases spanning the gap. CDR3 region: CASSFRTDGNQPQHF. The DNA for the CDR3 is TGTGCCAGCAGTTTCCGAACGGACGGAAATCAGCCCCAGCATTTT.

This clonotype has ten or more counts. The rearrangement joins TRBV2 to TRBJ1-5, with D tentatively TRBD1 (5 bases). V lost 3 bases and J lost 1, with 10 bases in between. CDR1 is SNHLY, CDR2 FYNNEI, per germline. The CDR3 consists of 15 residues. The DNA of the CDR3 is TGTGCCAGCAGTGAGGGGGGGGACAGCAATCAGCCCCAGCATTTT. It translates to CASSEGGDSNQPQHF.